Following are 32 T cell receptor beta chains from one sample sequenced in a study of technical replicates of blood from a handful of donors. TCRdb keeps only in-frame clones here, not all; method: immunoSEQ multiplex PCR. This repertoire shows fewer than 90,000 clones, around 94% found once; its top ten account for around 0.25%. The specimen sequenced was T cells isolated from PBMCs. These receptors all stem from a human donor in good health.

V is TRBV5-4 and J is TRBJ2-1; 7 bases are shared with TRBD1. The CDR3 spans 13 residues. Per the germline V gene, CDR1 is SGHNT and CDR2 is YYREEE (reference sequence). With 0 bases clipped from V and 9 bases from J, the junction kept 3 bases outside the gene matches. The CDR3: CASSLAGTAEQFF. The CDR3 coding sequence is TGTGCCAGCAGCTTGGCTGGGACAGCTGAGCAGTTCTTC.

V is TRBV10-1 and J is TRBJ2-3; 7 bases are shared with TRBD2. Germline CDR1 WNHNN, CDR2 SYGVQD (reference sequence). The trim removed 4 bases at V and 1 base at J, leaving 8 bases unmatched. The CDR3 is 16 amino acids. The DNA for the CDR3 is TGCGCCAGCAGTGGGTTTCGCGCGGGGGGCACAGATACGCAGTATTTT. The encoded protein is CASSGFRAGGTDTQYF.

J is TRBJ2-7 and V is TRBV7-9, with TRBD2 matching 12 bases. The CDR3 loop spans 16 amino acids. CDR1 and CDR2 from the germline V gene are SEHNR and FQNEAQ (reference sequence). J gave up 6 bases and V 1 base, and 7 bases lay outside the gene matches. The CDR3 reads CASSLGVGLAGLEQYF. CDR3 nucleotide sequence: TGTGCCAGCAGCTTAGGGGTTGGACTAGCGGGACTCGAGCAGTACTTC.

This sequence joins TRBV11-2 and TRBJ2-1; 8 nucleotides match TRBD2. V shed 4 bases, J shed 5 bases, and the junction held 10 bases outside the gene matches. Looked up from germline, CDR1 is SGHAT and CDR2 is FQNNGV. The CDR3 is made up of 16 amino acids. CDR3 region: CASSSLREERNNEQFF. The CDR3 DNA follows: TGTGCCAGCAGCTCCCTGCGGGAGGAAAGGAACAATGAGCAGTTCTTC.

The V call is TRBV21-1, the J call TRBJ2-5; the D call in the table, TRBD1, was not verified against the DNA. TRBV21-1 is a listed pseudogene. The CDR3 runs to 14 residues. DNA of the CDR3: TGTGCCAGCAACCAACAGGGGATGGAAGAGACCCAGTACTTC. It is translated as CASNQQGMEETQYF.

The genes are TRBV5-5 and TRBJ2-7; weak D call: TRBD1 (5 bases). Germline V CDR1 and CDR2: SGHKS, YYEKEE (reference sequence). The CDR3 consists of 18 residues. Between the trimmed V and J ends, which lost 0 bases and 3 bases, there was a span of 22 bases. The CDR3 DNA reads TGTGCCAGCAGCTTGGATGGCAGGGTACTCGCAGATAGCTACGAGCAGTACTTC. Translating it yields CASSLDGRVLADSYEQYF.

V gene TRBV7-9 combines with J gene TRBJ1-1; 10 nucleotides agree with TRBD1. Germline V gene data show CDR1 as SEHNR and CDR2 as FQNEAQ (reference sequence). The CDR3 loop spans 15 amino acids. J was trimmed by 4 bases and V by 4 bases; bases with no gene match: 6. The DNA of the CDR3 is TGTGCCAGCAGCTCTACGACAGGGGGCATCACTGAAGCTTTCTTT. It yields the protein CASSSTTGGITEAFF.

The chain recombines TRBV11-1 with TRBJ2-1; D uncertain. The CDR3 length is 12 residues. Germline V gene sequence: CDR1 SGHAT, CDR2 FQDESV (reference sequence). V was clipped by 5 bases and J by 5 bases, with 7 bases between them. DNA of the CDR3: TGTGCCAGCAGCCCCCAAAACAATGAGCAGTTCTTC. This sequence encodes CASSPQNNEQFF.

This chain links TRBV21-1 with TRBJ2-7; TRBD2, as called in the table, went unchecked against the DNA. TRBV21-1 is assigned pseudogene status. The CDR3 extends over 21 amino acids. CDR3 loop: CASSPPWERAKPAPLVFEQYF. CDR3 bases: TGTGCCAGCAGCCCCCCCTGGGAGCGGGCAAAACCAGCCCCCTTAGTGTTCGAGCAGTACTTC.

The chain recombines TRBV25-1 with TRBJ2-7; 8 positions match TRBD2. This CDR3 has 14 residues. Germline lookup yields CDR1 MGHDK and CDR2 SYGVNS. The trim removed 3 bases at V and 1 base at J, leaving 2 bases unmatched. The DNA of the CDR3 is TGTGCCAGCAGTGATAAGCGGGAGTCCTACGAGCAGTACTTC. This sequence encodes CASSDKRESYEQYF.

The V and J genes are TRBV7-9 and TRBJ2-7; 12 bases line up with TRBD1. The length of the CDR3 is 16 residues. The germline V gene encodes CDR1 SEHNR and CDR2 FQNEAQ (reference sequence). V was clipped by 3 bases and J by 6 bases; unmatched bases: 9. Written as DNA, the CDR3 is TGTGCCAGCAGCTTGCGGGACAGGGGGCTTTTGAGCGAGCAGTACTTC. Protein product: CASSLRDRGLLSEQYF.

The chain carries TRBV19 and TRBJ2-7; 9 bases fit TRBD1. Germline-derived CDR1 and CDR2 are LNHDA and SQIVND (reference sequence). Trimming cost V 6 bases and J 3 bases; bases outside gene matches: 6. The CDR3 is 14 residues long. The CDR3 nucleotides read TGTGCCAGTAGACGGGACAGGGTGGACTACGAGCAGTACTTC. This gives the protein CASRRDRVDYEQYF. The whole variable domain, remainder taken from reference TRBV19 and TRBJ2-7, is DGGITQSPKYLFRKEGQNVTLSCEQNLNHDAMYWYRQDPGQGLRLIYYSQIVNDFQKGDIAEGYSVSREKKESFPLTVTSAQKNPTAFYLCASRRDRVDYEQYFGPGTRLTVT.

The chain links TRBV19 to TRBJ2-7; 7 nucleotides agree with TRBD1. The trim removed 3 bases at V and 10 bases at J, leaving 12 bases unmatched. Germline loops: CDR1 LNHDA, CDR2 SQIVND (reference sequence). CDR3 length: 14 amino acids. The CDR3 region has the DNA TGTGCCAGTAGTATCGGGGACAGCACCCAAAGCCAGTACTTC. Encoded protein: CASSIGDSTQSQYF.

This clone has only one observation. V gene TRBV2 combines with J gene TRBJ2-5, with TRBD1 identical over 7 bases. This CDR3 has 14 amino acids. Germline loops: CDR1 SNHLY, CDR2 FYNNEI. V dropped 4 bases and J dropped 1; count of bases not matched to a gene: 3. The CDR3 is CASSAGTAQETQYF. For the CDR3, the DNA is TGTGCCAGCAGTGCCGGGACAGCCCAAGAGACCCAGTACTTC. Together with reference TRBV2 and TRBJ2-5, the CDR3 gives the full variable domain: EPEVTQTPSHQVTQMGQEVILRCVPISNHLYFYWYRQILGQKVEFLVSFYNNEISEKSEIFDDQFSVERPDGSNFTLKIRSTKLEDSAMYFCASSAGTAQETQYFGPGTRLLVL.

This chain links TRBV28 with TRBJ1-3; a weak D match, TRBD1 (6 bases). The germline V gene has CDR1 MDHEN and CDR2 SYDVKM. Trimming removed 5 bases from V and 2 bases from J, with 10 bases in between. The CDR3 consists of 14 residues. The CDR3 nucleotides read TGTGCCAGCAGTACTGGACAGCCTGGAAACACCATATATTTT. Translated, it gives CASSTGQPGNTIYF.

J is TRBJ2-1 and V is TRBV4-1; weak D call: TRBD2 (7 bases). V lost 1 base and J 0 bases, leaving 13 bases between the germline ends. The CDR3 loop spans 17 amino acids. Germline V lookup: CDR1 MGHRA, CDR2 YSYEKL. Here the CDR3 DNA reads TGCGCCAGCAGCCAAGGAGGGGGGGGTAGCTCCTACAATGAGCAGTTCTTC. It specifies CASSQGGGGSSYNEQFF.

The V gene is TRBV19, the J gene TRBJ1-1; 7 bases are a match to TRBD1. CDR3 length: 16 residues. In germline, CDR1 is LNHDA, CDR2 SQIVND (reference sequence). V dropped 0 bases and J dropped 0; count of bases not matched to a gene: 4. The CDR3 bases are TGTGCCAGTAGTATAGAGAGGGGGACAGTGAACACTGAAGCTTTCTTT. It translates to CASSIERGTVNTEAFF.

This clone appeared a single time. The chain is built from TRBV2 and TRBJ1-5; D gene uncertain. This CDR3 contains 12 residues. Per germline, CDR1 SNHLY and CDR2 FYNNEI. V lost 6 bases and J lost 8, with 11 bases in between. The CDR3: CASRKTEEPQHF. The CDR3 region has the DNA TGTGCCAGCAGGAAAACTGAGGAGCCCCAGCATTTT.

The J gene is TRBJ2-2, the V gene TRBV11-3; possibly TRBD1 for D (5 bases). The CDR3 is 16 amino acids. V lost 2 bases to trimming and J lost 0 bases, with 10 bases between them. Germline values: CDR1 SGHNT, CDR2 YENEEA. CDR3 sequence reads: CASSLWQGTNTGELFF. The CDR3 DNA follows: TGTGCCAGCAGCTTATGGCAGGGTACGAACACCGGGGAGCTGTTTTTT.

V usage is TRBV5-1 and J usage is TRBJ2-1; a weak D match, TRBD2 (5 bases). The V end was cut by 4 bases, the J end by 9 bases, with 11 bases between. The CDR3 sequence is 12 residues long. Germline CDR1 reads SGHRS; CDR2 reads YFSETQ. The chain's CDR3 is CASSLSRGEQFF. The CDR3 DNA is TGCGCCAGCAGCCTTAGCCGGGGTGAGCAGTTCTTC.

The chain uses TRBV2 and TRBJ1-2, with D perhaps matching TRBD1 (5 bases). CDR3 length equals 15 residues. The V and J ends lost 3 bases and 0 bases respectively, with 11 bases between them. CDR1 SNHLY and CDR2 FYNNEI come from the germline V gene. The CDR3 reads CASSDRAGTNYGYTF. The DNA of the CDR3 is TGTGCCAGCAGTGACAGGGCAGGGACTAACTATGGCTACACCTTC.

This clone was recorded only once. J is TRBJ2-3 and V is TRBV29-1, with 9 bases that match TRBD2. Germline V gene sequence: CDR1 SQVTM, CDR2 ANQGSEA. Trimming took 4 bases from V and 3 from J; bases not matched to a gene: 5. There are 14 residues in the CDR3. The chain's CDR3 is CSVAREGVTDTQYF. Here the CDR3 DNA reads TGCAGCGTTGCGCGGGAGGGAGTGACAGATACGCAGTATTTT.

The chain is built from TRBV6-4 and TRBJ2-1; 8 bases align to TRBD2. V was clipped by 8 bases and J by 5 bases; unmatched bases: 11. The CDR3 sequence is 15 residues long. Germline values: CDR1 MRHNA, CDR2 SNTAGT. The CDR3 bases are TGTGCCAGCCAGCGGGAAGCGGGAGTGAACAATGAGCAGTTCTTC. Protein product: CASQREAGVNNEQFF.

This sequence joins TRBV7-8 and TRBJ1-2, with unresolved D. The CDR3 loop spans 15 amino acids. V was shortened by 2 bases and J by 6 bases, with 16 bases between the two germline ends. Germline CDR1 reads SGHVS; CDR2 reads FQNEAQ. The CDR3 nucleotides read TGTGCCAGCAGCTTAAATCCGGGTCCGCCTAATGGCTACACCTTC. Protein: CASSLNPGPPNGYTF.

The chain has TRBV5-5 and TRBJ2-7; D not resolved. Germline CDR1 and CDR2: SGHKS and YYEKEE (reference sequence). This CDR3 is built from 14 residues. V was cut by 4 bases and J by 2 bases, with 13 bases left in between. The CDR3 protein is CASSLSGGTYEQYF. In DNA, the CDR3 is TGTGCCAGCAGCCTCTCTGGCGGTACCTACGAGCAGTACTTC.

This sequence joins TRBV6-5 and TRBJ2-5; D might be TRBD2 (7 bases). Looked up from germline, CDR1 is MNHEY and CDR2 is SVGAGI. Trimming removed 4 bases from V and 5 bases from J, with 17 bases in between. The CDR3 loop spans 15 amino acids. The CDR3 region has the DNA TGTGCCAGCAGTTTTAGGGGGGGGCGGATGGAGACCCAGTACTTC. Translated, it gives CASSFRGGRMETQYF.

The J gene is TRBJ1-2, the V gene TRBV6-5, with D possibly matching TRBD1 (6 bases). Germline V CDR1 and CDR2: MNHEY, SVGAGI. V was shortened by 2 bases and J by 5 bases, with 12 bases between the two germline ends. This CDR3 has 14 residues. The CDR3 region is CASSYQGSRYGYTF. CDR3 in DNA: TGTGCCAGCAGTTACCAGGGGTCTAGATATGGCTACACCTTC.

J is TRBJ2-7 and V is TRBV6-6; TRBD1 matches at 9 bases. Germline V CDR1 and CDR2: MNHNY, SVGAGI (reference sequence). The CDR3 spans 15 residues. V shed 2 bases and J 0 bases; nucleotides not matched to a gene: 2. CDR3 bases: TGTGCCAGCAGTTACGGGACAGGGAGCTCCTACGAGCAGTACTTC. This sequence encodes CASSYGTGSSYEQYF.

The chain has TRBV9 and TRBJ2-5; weak D call: TRBD2 (5 bases). The V gene's germline CDR1 is SGDLS and CDR2 YYNGEE. V was pared by 6 bases and J by 4 bases, with 16 bases between. The CDR3 sequence is 14 residues long. The CDR3 region has the DNA TGTGCCAGCACTACGGGAACCCTGGGAGAGACCCAGTACTTC. This codes for CASTTGTLGETQYF.

V usage is TRBV11-2 and J usage is TRBJ2-6; D remains ambiguous. From germline, CDR1 is SGHAT and CDR2 FQNNGV. V shed 5 bases and J shed 0 bases, with 8 bases lying between them. CDR3 length: 15 amino acids. The CDR3 DNA follows: TGTGCCAGCAGCCACCTAAGCTCTGGGGCCAACGTCCTGACTTTC. Its translation: CASSHLSSGANVLTF.

The chain employs TRBV28 and TRBJ1-1; 7 nucleotides match TRBD1. The CDR3 consists of 13 residues. Germline-derived CDR1 and CDR2 are MDHEN and SYDVKM. Germline trimming cut 3 bases from V and 11 bases from J; bases unmatched to any gene: 9. Here the CDR3 DNA reads TGTGCCAGCAGTTTCCCCTCAACAGGGGAGGCTTTCTTT. It specifies CASSFPSTGEAFF.

For the CDR3, the DNA is TGTGCCAGCAGCCAGGCGGGGGGAATCACTGAAGCTTTCTTT. It translates to CASSQAGGITEAFF. V and J are TRBV4-2 and TRBJ1-1; D might be TRBD1 (5 bases). This CDR3 region has 14 residues. The V and J ends lost 3 bases and 4 bases respectively, with 12 bases between them. Germline V gene lookup returns CDR1 LGHNA and CDR2 YNFKEQ.